Below, 22 T cell receptor beta chains from the same sample are listed, as sequenced in a study of blood T cell repertoires in COVID-19. TCRdb's table, derived via immunoSEQ multiplex PCR, lists solely in-frame clones and lacks some. The data show around 160,000 clones, with around 84% seen just once and approximately 18% held by the top ten. The specimen sequenced was peripheral blood. These receptors originate from a woman aged 80 or over with acute or convalescent COVID-19.

V usage is TRBV2 and J usage is TRBJ2-5, with TRBD1 matching 7 bases. This CDR3 has 13 amino acids. Germline lookup yields CDR1 SNHLY and CDR2 FYNNEI. V lost 6 bases, J lost 1 base, and 2 bases stayed unmatched. Here the CDR3 reads CASSWDSQETQYF. The DNA of the CDR3 is TGTGCCAGCAGCTGGGACAGCCAAGAGACCCAGTACTTC.

The CDR3 DNA reads TGTGCCAGCAGCCAAGACTATAGGGACAGTTATAATTCACCCCTCCACTTT. Translated, it gives CASSQDYRDSYNSPLHF. V gene TRBV3-1 (or the pseudogene TRBV3-2) combines with J gene TRBJ1-6; 7 bases match TRBD1. V was clipped by 0 bases and J by 4 bases; unmatched bases: 6. Per germline, CDR1 LGHDT and CDR2 YNNKEL (reference sequence). CDR3 size: 17 residues.

The genes are TRBV6-2 or TRBV6-3 and TRBJ2-2, with D perhaps matching TRBD1 (5 bases). This CDR3 is built from 15 residues. V lost 3 bases, J lost 2 bases, and 10 bases lay in between. Germline assignment: CDR1 MNHEY and CDR2 SVGEGT. CDR3 residues: CASSYGRTNTGELFF. The DNA of the CDR3 is TGTGCCAGCAGTTATGGCAGGACAAACACCGGGGAGCTGTTTTTT.

The chain combines TRBV30 with TRBJ1-5; 7 nucleotides line up with TRBD1. The germline CDR1 and CDR2 sequences are GTSNPN and SVGIG (reference sequence). The length of the CDR3 is 15 residues. V gave up 1 base and J gave up 5 bases; unmatched junction bases: 8. The CDR3 bases are TGTGCCTGGAGTGGAGGCAGGGGGAAGTATCAGCCCCAGCATTTT. Translating it yields CAWSGGRGKYQPQHF.

The chain links TRBV18 to TRBJ2-7, with TRBD1 identical over 9 bases. The germline gives CDR1 KGHSH, CDR2 LQKENI. V shed 3 bases and J 5 bases; nucleotides not matched to a gene: 5. This CDR3 spans 14 amino acids. The CDR3 region has the DNA TGTGCCAGCTCACCGACAGGGGGGATCCACGAGCAGTACTTC. This encodes CASSPTGGIHEQYF.

The gene calls are TRBV7-6 and TRBJ1-5, with 7 bases that match TRBD1. The CDR3 totals 17 residues. Germline-derived CDR1 and CDR2 are SGHVS and FNYEAQ. Trimming at V came to 0 bases and at J to 1 base, leaving 6 bases not matched to a gene. Here the CDR3 reads CASSLAAGTESNQPQHF. Written as DNA, the CDR3 is TGTGCCAGCAGCTTAGCAGCCGGGACAGAGAGCAATCAGCCCCAGCATTTT.

The genes are TRBV7-9 and TRBJ2-5, with 9 bases lining up with TRBD2. The ends lost 4 bases at V and 2 bases at J; junction bases unmatched: 11. Per germline, CDR1 SEHNR and CDR2 FQNEAQ (reference sequence). This CDR3 is built from 17 residues. The CDR3 sequence: CASSSFAGGPGQETQYF. CDR3 in DNA: TGTGCCAGCAGCTCTTTCGCGGGGGGGCCGGGGCAAGAGACCCAGTACTTC. Drawing the rest from reference TRBV7-9 and TRBJ2-5, the complete variable domain is DTGVSQNPRHKITKRGQNVTFRCDPISEHNRLYWYRQTLGQGPEFLTYFQNEAQLEKSRLLSDRFSAERPKGSFSTLEIQRTEQGDSAMYLCASSSFAGGPGQETQYFGPGTRLLVL.

The chain uses TRBV10-1 and TRBJ2-7; the D gene is possibly TRBD1 (6 bases). CDR1 is WNHNN, CDR2 SYGVQD, per germline (reference sequence). V was clipped by 10 bases and J by 1 base, with 23 bases between them. The CDR3 is 16 residues long. The CDR3 spells CATFLVLAGTSYEQYF. CDR3 in DNA: TGCGCCACCTTCTTAGTCCTAGCCGGGACATCCTACGAGCAGTACTTC.

The J gene is TRBJ1-3, the V gene TRBV7-8; the match to TRBD1 covers 9 bases. From germline, CDR1 is SGHVS and CDR2 FQNEAQ. This CDR3 spans 18 amino acids. J was trimmed by 5 bases and V by 5 bases; bases with no gene match: 16. The CDR3 loop is CASSPPPGQGPVRNTIYF. The CDR3 DNA follows: TGTGCCAGCAGCCCGCCCCCGGGACAGGGCCCTGTTCGAAACACCATATATTTT.

The table lists this clone with a few counts. The V gene is TRBV2, the J gene TRBJ1-2; a possible D gene is TRBD1 (6 bases). The CDR3 loop spans 14 amino acids. CDR1 SNHLY and CDR2 FYNNEI come from the germline V gene. Trimming removed 5 bases from V and 4 bases from J, with 14 bases in between. Written as DNA, the CDR3 is TGTGCCAGCAGTATACAGGGACCCAGCTATGGCTACACCTTC. The encoded protein is CASSIQGPSYGYTF.

Note on this clone: One junction end does not reproduce the germline sequence, and a read error may be involved. The rearrangement joins TRBV3-1 (or the pseudogene TRBV3-2) to TRBJ1-6, with D possibly being TRBD1 (5 bases). Looked up from germline, CDR1 is LGHDT and CDR2 is YNNKEL (reference sequence). The CDR3 has 13 amino acids. DNA for the CDR3: TGTGCCAGCAGCCAAGATGGGAGGGGAATAATTCAGTTC. It translates to CASSQDGRGIIQF.

This chain links TRBV18 with TRBJ2-5; D is possibly TRBD1 (6 bases). The CDR3 consists of 13 residues. Germline V gives CDR1 KGHSH, CDR2 LQKENI. The V end lost 2 bases, the J end lost 5 bases, and 9 bases lay between the germline ends. This chain's CDR3 is CASSPNREETQYF. The CDR3 nucleotides are TGTGCCAGCTCACCAAACAGGGAGGAGACCCAGTACTTC. The whole variable domain, filled in from reference TRBV18 and TRBJ2-5, reads NAGVMQNPRHLVRRRGQEARLRCSPMKGHSHVYWYRQLPEEGLKFMVYLQKENIIDESGMPKERFSAEFPKEGPSILRIQQVVRGDSAAYFCASSPNREETQYFGPGTRLLVL.

This clone was picked up a small number of times. The chain has TRBV19 and TRBJ1-2; the match to TRBD1 covers 7 bases. Germline CDR1 and CDR2: LNHDA and SQIVND (reference sequence). J lost 6 bases, V lost 7 bases, and 5 bases had no gene match. The CDR3 loop spans 12 amino acids. The CDR3 coding sequence is TGTGCCAGTAAGGAGGGGGCACATGGCTACACCTTC. It yields the protein CASKEGAHGYTF.

The V gene is TRBV10-2, the J gene TRBJ1-1; D not certain. CDR1 and CDR2 (germline): WSHSY, SAAADI. This CDR3 has 12 residues. Deletions cut 9 bases from V and 1 base from J, with 9 bases between. The CDR3 is CASFSGNTEAFF. DNA for the CDR3: TGCGCCAGTTTTTCGGGGAACACTGAAGCTTTCTTT.

This chain uses TRBV7-9 with TRBJ2-1; a weak D match, TRBD1 (5 bases). CDR1 and CDR2 (germline): SEHNR, FQNEAQ (reference sequence). The V end lost 3 bases, the J end lost 8 bases, and 17 bases lay between the germline ends. The CDR3 runs 15 residues. CDR3 amino acids: CASSLGQGQNDEQFF. In nucleotides, the CDR3 is TGTGCCAGCAGCTTGGGGCAGGGTCAGAATGATGAGCAGTTCTTC.

Turning to this clone: Other nucleotide sequences in the sample specify the same CDR3. The chain has TRBV29-1 and TRBJ1-3; D uncertain. The CDR3 length is 12 residues. CDR1 and CDR2 (germline): SQVTM, ANQGSEA. Trimming left V 6 bases short and J 0 bases short, with 6 bases between. In DNA, the CDR3 is TGCAGCGTCAGAAGCTCTGGAAACACCATATATTTT. This codes for CSVRSSGNTIYF.

This clone was seen only once. This chain joins TRBV27 and TRBJ1-1, with a tentative D call TRBD1 (6 bases). Germline V CDR1 and CDR2: MNHEY, SMNVEV (reference sequence). The CDR3 runs to 15 residues. Trimming took off 1 base at V and 2 bases at J, with 11 bases between the two ends. CDR3 sequence reads: CASSLWAGENTEAFF. For the CDR3, the DNA is TGTGCCAGCAGTTTATGGGCAGGGGAAAACACTGAAGCTTTCTTT.

This chain links TRBV28 with TRBJ1-2; 8 positions match TRBD1. The CDR3 has 16 amino acids. Trimming took 5 bases from V and 6 from J; bases not matched to a gene: 14. CDR1 MDHEN and CDR2 SYDVKM come from the germline V gene. This chain's CDR3 is CASSPPHMTGAHGYTF. Written as DNA, the CDR3 is TGTGCCAGCAGTCCGCCCCACATGACAGGGGCCCATGGCTACACCTTC.

This clone came up once. Other DNA variants within this sample encode the same CDR3. The chain uses TRBV9 and TRBJ2-1, with 8 bases matching TRBD2. The germline V gene encodes CDR1 SGDLS and CDR2 YYNGEE. Trimming at V came to 2 bases and at J to 3 bases, leaving 1 base not matched to a gene. The CDR3 totals 14 residues. The CDR3 loop is CASSVTSGYNEQFF. The CDR3 DNA is TGTGCCAGCAGCGTCACTAGCGGCTACAATGAGCAGTTCTTC.

This sequence joins TRBV19 and TRBJ2-3; 10 bases match TRBD2. This CDR3 has 18 residues. Per germline, CDR1 LNHDA and CDR2 SQIVND (reference sequence). Losses at the gene ends were 0 bases for V and 5 bases for J; bases not matched to a gene: 11. In DNA form, the CDR3 reads TGTGCCAGTAGTATAGATCACGCTAGCGGGGGCCCAAAAGATACGCAGTATTTT. It codes for CASSIDHASGGPKDTQYF.

The V call is TRBV6-5, the J call TRBJ1-1; unclear D gene. The germline V and J ends were trimmed by 4 bases and 1 base, with 16 bases remaining between them. The germline CDR1 and CDR2 sequences are MNHEY and SVGAGI. This CDR3 contains 16 residues. The CDR3 DNA is TGTGCCAGCAGTTCAATCTCCGGTAGAGAGAACACTGAAGCTTTCTTT. Translation gives CASSSISGRENTEAFF.

This clone was seen only once. This chain uses TRBV5-5 with TRBJ1-4; TRBD1 matches at 7 bases. With 4 bases clipped from V and 8 bases from J, the junction kept 11 bases outside the gene matches. The germline V gene has CDR1 SGHKS and CDR2 YYEKEE (reference sequence). There are 15 residues in the CDR3. The CDR3 protein is CASSRQQGQGEKLFF. The CDR3 bases are TGTGCCAGCAGCCGACAACAGGGGCAGGGAGAAAAACTGTTTTTT.